This record concerns one TCR beta chain sequence. This clonotype was counted between two and nine times. Its recognized antigen is unknown. No base quality information exists; no much larger clone differs at one position. TCR beta repertoires were profiled from peripheral blood of some 13 young patients with multiple sclerosis to demonstrate the VDJtools post-analysis software. The patients with multiple sclerosis were children and adolescents between about 6 and 15 years of age. This record belongs to a study of post-analysis software for immune sequencing data (dated by TCRdb to the mid-2010s). Background on the whole study: Disease courses on record covered relapsing-remitting, secondary progressive and progressive-relapsing multiple sclerosis, though some patients had no subtype annotation. The patient repertoires were set against 11 previously published healthy control repertoires from donors whose ages ranged from roughly 6 to 27 years. A subset of samples was prepared in parallel using single-end sample barcoding, then pooled and co-amplified after Illumina adapter ligation.

Overall results and qualifications from the work: Direct clustering with F measure showed strong co-clustering of samples prepared in the same batch, prompting a batch-effect correction. Multiple sclerosis patients had significantly lower normalized Chao1 diversity than controls, a result that suggests substantial peripheral T-cell clonal expansion. The multiple sclerosis patient group was slightly younger than the control group.

Library prep was done by PCR. TCRdb shows the sequencer as Illumina HiSeq 2500. Unique molecular identifiers were incorporated into TCR beta cDNA libraries to reduce PCR and sequencing biases. Per 1 to 10 million input T cells, 500,000 or so cDNA molecules were obtained, such that each molecule approximated one T cell. Patient libraries were prepared and sequenced with the same protocol used for the earlier healthy control dataset. Within a given batch, samples were prepared together, multiplexed and sequenced on the same HiSeq lane. Per the authors' processing: Raw barcoded reads were processed with MIGEC, and single-read molecular identifier groups were discarded before consensus assembly and CDR3 extraction. Clonotype tables were post-analysed with VDJtools, normalizing diversity by down-sampling all datasets to the smallest sample size. To correct batch-related cross-sample contamination, repertoire overlap clustering matched CDR3 amino acid sequences but not nucleotide sequences. TCRdb reran the public reads through fastp at Q25 and MiXCR, keeping productive beta chains. Rows with a matching CDR3 protein are joined into one entry that keeps the most common DNA and genes. In this record, the V and J calls reflect TCRdb's handling and not the investigators' own analysis. Here the sample has more than 450,000 distinct CDR3 sequences; 44% occur a single time. Of the sample, more than 1.5% is held by the ten largest clones.

The receptor was derived from a girl under 18 with multiple sclerosis. Specimen: blood.

The CDR3 corresponds to CASGVLGTDTQYF. In nucleotide form, the sequence is TGTGCCAGTGGGGTTCTTGGCACAGATACGCAGTATTTT. The sequence is built from TRBV18 and TRBJ2-3; the D segment cannot be called with confidence. V is pared back by 9 bases and J by 1 base, with 11 bases lying between the germline termini. Inclusive of the bounding cysteine and phenylalanine, the CDR3 is 13 residues long. Only CDR3 DNA remains: 39 bases, in frame from the first base. Via the germline V gene, CDR1 is KGHSH and CDR2 LQKENI.